The rows below give T cell receptor beta chains drawn from one sample of a study of human T cells and chemical hapten exposure. TCRdb itself ran the RACE reads through MiXCR, one entry per CDR3 protein. This table holds 55,000 to 75,000 distinct CDR3 sequences, 9.5% to 15% found once. This specimen was whole blood, taken in connection with sensitization to the hapten diphenylcyclopropenone (DPC). These receptors all stem from a man aged 25 to 40 with alopecia areata. Some clones in this sample may be carry-over from other donors' samples. Both conserved end residues are trimmed from each CDR3. The D gene is left open where the match is weak.

V	J	D	CDR3
TRBV7-6	TRBJ2-1	NA	ASSLGPSSYNEQF
TRBV5-6	TRBJ2-5	NA	ASSLRSGETQY
TRBV10-3	TRBJ1-3	NA	AIRQGQGNTIY
TRBV12-3/TRBV12-4	TRBJ2-3	TRBD2	ASSFFLAGRTDTQY
TRBV20-1	TRBJ1-1	NA	SARDLYRVDTEAF
TRBV2	TRBJ1-5	NA	ASREVVHEPQH
TRBV7-8	TRBJ2-7	TRBD1	ASRGQPGQGGYEQY
TRBV29-1	TRBJ1-5	TRBD1	SVTKDREGQPQH
TRBV3-1	TRBJ2-7	NA	ASSPTPKEQY
TRBV7-2	TRBJ2-1	TRBD1	ASSLADRGPKNEQF
TRBV6-5	TRBJ2-2	NA	ASSPSGVAGELF
TRBV27	TRBJ2-3	TRBD1	ASSSGTGRADTQY
TRBV7-9	TRBJ1-6	TRBD1	ASSTEQGGNSPLH
TRBV6-2/TRBV6-3	TRBJ1-5	NA	ASSYSNRGAQPQH
TRBV29-1	TRBJ1-2	TRBD1	SVDSWTGGGDGYT
TRBV18	TRBJ2-2	NA	ASSPGLPDTTGKLF
TRBV2	TRBJ2-5	NA	AKDLVGGTEETQY
TRBV9	TRBJ2-2	NA	ASSADPGLHSANTGELF
TRBV5-1	TRBJ2-3	NA	ASSLAASPHRRTDTQY
TRBV4-3	TRBJ1-3	NA	ASSQSRVAGNTIY
TRBV6-1	TRBJ1-6	TRBD1	ASSEVFGWDRISPLH
TRBV29-1	TRBJ2-7	NA	SVMDGTYEQY
TRBV19	TRBJ1-2	NA	ASSATDTPIRVYT
TRBV5-1	TRBJ2-5	TRBD2	ASTTTPSGKETQY
TRBV6-1	TRBJ1-2	NA	ASSESSFGYGYT
TRBV7-2	TRBJ2-3	NA	ASRLQGSRNTDTQY
TRBV7-3	TRBJ1-1	NA	ASKSDPPSTEAF
TRBV7-3	TRBJ1-3	NA	ASSPQGSRTSGNTIY
TRBV9	TRBJ2-3	TRBD2	ASSTLAGEGNTQY
TRBV7-2	TRBJ1-2	NA	ASSSPTTVRGNYGYT
TRBV6-2/TRBV6-3	TRBJ1-1	NA	ASSYGAPAGDTEAF
TRBV12-3/TRBV12-4	TRBJ2-2	NA	ASSPEAGELF
TRBV2	TRBJ1-2	NA	ASGDTNYGYT
TRBV27	TRBJ1-3	NA	ASSFQGSSGNTIY
TRBV9	TRBJ2-3	TRBD2	ASSPLTSGSTDTQY
TRBV2	TRBJ1-1	NA	ASSSREDTEAF
TRBV6-2/TRBV6-3	TRBJ1-1	NA	ASSTNYRKMANTEAF
TRBV24-1	TRBJ2-1	NA	ATSDFPRTGNPSYNEQF
TRBV12-3/TRBV12-4	TRBJ2-2	NA	ASSLKGDRELF
TRBV28	TRBJ2-7	NA	ASSLVRAGAYEQY
TRBV5-1	TRBJ2-1	NA	ASSLGVAAAYNEQF
TRBV12-3/TRBV12-4	TRBJ2-7	NA	ASSFLGEQY